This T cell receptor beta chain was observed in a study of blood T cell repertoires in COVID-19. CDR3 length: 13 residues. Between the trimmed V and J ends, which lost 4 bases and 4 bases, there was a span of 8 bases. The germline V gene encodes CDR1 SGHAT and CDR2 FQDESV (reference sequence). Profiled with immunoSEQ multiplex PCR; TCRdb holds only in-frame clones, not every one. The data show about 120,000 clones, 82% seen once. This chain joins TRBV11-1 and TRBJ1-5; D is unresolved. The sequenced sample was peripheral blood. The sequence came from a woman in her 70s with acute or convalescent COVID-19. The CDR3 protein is CASSSSLNQPQHF. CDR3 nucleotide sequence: TGTGCCAGCAGCTCAAGCTTAAATCAGCCCCAGCATTTT.